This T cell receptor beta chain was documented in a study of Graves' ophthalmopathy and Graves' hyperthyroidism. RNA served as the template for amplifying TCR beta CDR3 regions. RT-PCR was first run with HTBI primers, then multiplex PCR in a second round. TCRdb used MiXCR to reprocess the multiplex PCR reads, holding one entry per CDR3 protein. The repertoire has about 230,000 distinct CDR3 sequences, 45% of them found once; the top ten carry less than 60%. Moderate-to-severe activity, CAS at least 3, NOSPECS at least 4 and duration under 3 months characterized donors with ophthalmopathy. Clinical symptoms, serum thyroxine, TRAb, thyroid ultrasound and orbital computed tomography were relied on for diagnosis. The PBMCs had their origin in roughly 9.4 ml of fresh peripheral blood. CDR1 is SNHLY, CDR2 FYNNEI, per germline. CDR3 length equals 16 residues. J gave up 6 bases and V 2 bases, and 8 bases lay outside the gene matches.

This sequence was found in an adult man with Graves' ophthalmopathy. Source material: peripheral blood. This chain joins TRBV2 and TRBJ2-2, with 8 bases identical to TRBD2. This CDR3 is CASSESSGGAPGELFF. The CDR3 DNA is TGTGCCAGCAGTGAATCAAGCGGGGGAGCACCCGGGGAGCTGTTTTTT. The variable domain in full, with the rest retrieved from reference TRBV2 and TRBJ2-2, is EPEVTQTPSHQVTQMGQEVILRCVPISNHLYFYWYRQILGQKVEFLVSFYNNEISEKSEIFDDQFSVERPDGSNFTLKIRSTKLEDSAMYFCASSESSGGAPGELFFGEGSRLTVL.